This T cell receptor (beta chain) was profiled in a study of T cells after yellow fever vaccination. As for the study in general: Preparing low-cell-number fractions relied on SMART-Seq v4 Ultra Low Input.

The study, taken as a whole, reports: Reappearing after the booster were most of the clones from primary vaccination (roughly 95% CD4, about 87% CD8). The secondary response was weaker but peaked faster, day 5 versus 15.

Template-switching 5'RACE yielded the TCR cDNA; a universal primer site and UMIs were added in the process. Each CDR3 protein is one row after TCRdb ran MiXCR on the 5' RACE reads. The sample includes roughly 96,000 distinct CDR3 sequences, about 8.2% of them seen just once. Germline assignment: CDR1 MNHEY and CDR2 SVGAGI. The CDR3 totals 14 residues. V dropped 0 bases and J dropped 4; count of bases not matched to a gene: 1. This clonotype was obtained from a man younger than 30 who received the YFV17D yellow fever vaccine. Sequencing was performed on CD8+ T cells not binding an NS4B(214-222) dextramer, sorted from PBMCs, taken roughly 15 days after the first yellow fever vaccination. This chain joins TRBV6-5 and TRBJ2-7; TRBD1 aligns across 9 bases. This CDR3 is CASSYSGTGYEQYF. Here the CDR3 DNA reads TGTGCCAGCAGTTACTCCGGGACAGGGTACGAGCAGTACTTC.